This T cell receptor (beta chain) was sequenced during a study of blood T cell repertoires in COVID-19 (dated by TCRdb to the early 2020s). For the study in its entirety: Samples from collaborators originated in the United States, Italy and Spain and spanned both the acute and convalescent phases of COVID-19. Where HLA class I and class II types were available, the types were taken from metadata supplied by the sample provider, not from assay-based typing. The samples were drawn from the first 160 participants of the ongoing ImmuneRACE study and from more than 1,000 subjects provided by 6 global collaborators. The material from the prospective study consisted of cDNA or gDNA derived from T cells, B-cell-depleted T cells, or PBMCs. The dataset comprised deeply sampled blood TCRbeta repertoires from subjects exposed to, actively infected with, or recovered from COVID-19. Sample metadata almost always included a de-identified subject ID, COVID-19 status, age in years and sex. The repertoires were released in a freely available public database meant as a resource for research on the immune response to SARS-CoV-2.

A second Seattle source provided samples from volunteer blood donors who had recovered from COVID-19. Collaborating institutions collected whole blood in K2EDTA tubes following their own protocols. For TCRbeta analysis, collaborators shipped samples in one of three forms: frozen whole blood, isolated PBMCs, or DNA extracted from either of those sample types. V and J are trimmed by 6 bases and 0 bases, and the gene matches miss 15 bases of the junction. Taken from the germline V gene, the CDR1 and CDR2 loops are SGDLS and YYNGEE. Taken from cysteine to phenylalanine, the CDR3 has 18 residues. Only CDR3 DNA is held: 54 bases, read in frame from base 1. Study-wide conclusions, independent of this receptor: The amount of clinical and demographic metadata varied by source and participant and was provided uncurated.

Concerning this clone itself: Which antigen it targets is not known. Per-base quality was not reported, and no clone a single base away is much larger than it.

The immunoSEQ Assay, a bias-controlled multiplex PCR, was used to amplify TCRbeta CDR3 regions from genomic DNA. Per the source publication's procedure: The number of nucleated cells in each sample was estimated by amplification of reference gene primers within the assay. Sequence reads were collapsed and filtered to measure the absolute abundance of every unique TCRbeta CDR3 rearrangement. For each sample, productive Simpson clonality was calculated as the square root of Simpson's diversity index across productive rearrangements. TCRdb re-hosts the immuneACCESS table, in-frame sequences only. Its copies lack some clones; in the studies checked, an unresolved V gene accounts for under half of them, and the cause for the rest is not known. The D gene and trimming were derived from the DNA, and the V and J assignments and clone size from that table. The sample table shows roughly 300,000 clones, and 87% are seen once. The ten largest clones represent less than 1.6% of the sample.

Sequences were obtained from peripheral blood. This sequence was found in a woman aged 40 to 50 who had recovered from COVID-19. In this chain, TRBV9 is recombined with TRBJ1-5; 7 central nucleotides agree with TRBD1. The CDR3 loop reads CASKSGQARPYSNQPQHF. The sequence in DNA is TGTGCCAGCAAGTCCGGACAGGCGAGACCTTATAGCAATCAGCCCCAGCATTTT.